These T cell receptor beta chains were read from a single sample in a study of blood T cell repertoires in COVID-19. Clones were sequenced by immunoSEQ multiplex PCR, and TCRdb holds only the in-frame ones, with some missing. The repertoire includes some 290,000 clones, roughly 90% of them detected once, and approximately 2.9% sits in the top ten. Sequences were obtained from peripheral blood. Receptor source: a woman aged 25 to 39 with COVID-19, enrolled during active disease. Both conserved end residues are part of each CDR3. Fields, in order: D gene, clone size, V gene, J gene, CDR3 protein, CDR3 DNA. D genes are given only for firm matches. Clone size is given for some rows only: seen once, a few or many times, or a class if the clone is expanded.

D: TRBD1; size: NA; V: TRBV5-4; J: TRBJ2-7; CDR3: CASSWDRVGEQYF; DNA: TGTGCCAGCAGCTGGGACAGGGTTGGCGAGCAGTACTTC
D: NA; size: NA; V: TRBV7-2; J: TRBJ1-5; CDR3: CASSLASAGTAQHF; DNA: TGTGCCAGCAGCTTAGCATCCGCCGGTACGGCCCAGCATTTT
D: NA; size: NA; V: TRBV30; J: TRBJ2-5; CDR3: CAWKAAKETQYF; DNA: TGTGCCTGGAAGGCGGCTAAAGAGACCCAGTACTTC
D: NA; size: NA; V: TRBV7-8; J: TRBJ2-7; CDR3: CASSPTGTYEQYF; DNA: TGTGCCAGCAGCCCTACAGGGACCTACGAGCAGTACTTC
D: NA; size: NA; V: TRBV7-9; J: TRBJ1-1; CDR3: CASSRGSIGMNTEAFF; DNA: TGTGCCAGCAGCCGAGGGAGTATTGGGATGAACACTGAAGCTTTCTTT
D: NA; size: NA; V: TRBV29-1; J: TRBJ1-2; CDR3: CSVESGHARRGGYTF; DNA: TGCAGCGTTGAAAGCGGGCACGCCAGGCGGGGAGGCTACACCTTC
D: TRBD2; size: few; V: TRBV7-2; J: TRBJ2-7; CDR3: CASSWTSGTYEQYF; DNA: TGTGCCAGCAGCTGGACTAGCGGAACCTACGAGCAGTACTTC
D: TRBD2; size: NA; V: TRBV3-1/TRBV3-2; J: TRBJ2-5; CDR3: CASSQGLAGETQYF; DNA: TGTGCCAGCAGCCAAGGGCTAGCGGGAGAGACCCAGTACTTC
D: TRBD2; size: NA; V: TRBV30; J: TRBJ2-7; CDR3: CAWSVHRGTSGEEQYF; DNA: TGTGCCTGGAGTGTACACCGGGGGACTAGCGGGGAAGAGCAGTACTTC
D: TRBD2; size: NA; V: TRBV3-1/TRBV3-2; J: TRBJ2-3; CDR3: CASSHQKFFGGDRTDTQYF; DNA: TGTGCCAGCAGCCATCAAAAGTTCTTTGGGGGGGATCGCACAGATACGCAGTATTTT
D: NA; size: NA; V: TRBV2; J: TRBJ2-7; CDR3: CASSESGVGYEQYF; DNA: TGTGCCAGCAGTGAGAGCGGTGTCGGCTACGAGCAGTACTTC
D: NA; size: NA; V: TRBV27; J: TRBJ2-7; CDR3: CASSSRNGYEQYF; DNA: TGTGCCAGCAGTTCACGCAACGGCTACGAGCAGTACTTC
D: NA; size: NA; V: TRBV19; J: TRBJ1-1; CDR3: CASGRQLMNTEAFF; DNA: TGTGCCAGCGGGAGACAGCTCATGAACACTGAAGCTTTCTTT
D: NA; size: NA; V: TRBV18; J: TRBJ1-6; CDR3: CASSPSLEERPLHF; DNA: TGTGCCAGCTCACCCTCGTTAGAGGAAAGACCCCTCCACTTT
D: NA; size: NA; V: TRBV27; J: TRBJ2-7; CDR3: CASSSRVYEQYF; DNA: TGTGCCAGCAGTTCACGGGTCTACGAGCAGTACTTC
D: NA; size: NA; V: TRBV6-2/TRBV6-3; J: TRBJ2-3; CDR3: CASSYLDTQYF; DNA: TGTGCCAGCAGTTACCTAGATACACAGTATTTT
D: NA; size: NA; V: TRBV19; J: TRBJ2-5; CDR3: CASSRQGRETQYF; DNA: TGTGCCAGTAGTCGGCAGGGGCGGGAGACCCAGTACTTC
D: TRBD2; size: NA; V: TRBV3-1/TRBV3-2; J: TRBJ2-3; CDR3: CASRLAGSDTQYF; DNA: TGTGCCAGCCGTCTAGCGGGATCGGATACGCAGTATTTT
D: NA; size: once; V: TRBV11-2; J: TRBJ1-2; CDR3: CASSFRTFPNYGYTF; DNA: TGTGCCAGCAGCTTTCGGACATTTCCTAACTATGGCTACACCTTC
D: TRBD1; size: few; V: TRBV5-5; J: TRBJ1-6; CDR3: CASSLLAGGNSPLHF; DNA: TGTGCCAGCAGCTTGCTAGCAGGGGGAAATTCACCCCTCCACTTT
D: NA; size: NA; V: TRBV5-1; J: TRBJ2-2; CDR3: CASSLAVNTGELFF; DNA: TGCGCCAGCAGCTTGGCCGTGAACACCGGGGAGCTGTTTTTT
D: NA; size: NA; V: TRBV12-3/TRBV12-4; J: TRBJ1-2; CDR3: CASSPGARGYTF; DNA: TGTGCCAGCAGCCCAGGGGCGCGTGGCTACACCTTC
D: TRBD2; size: NA; V: TRBV6-6; J: TRBJ2-7; CDR3: CASSYSSREGLYEQYF; DNA: TGTGCCAGCAGTTACTCTTCGCGGGAGGGGCTCTACGAGCAGTACTTC
D: TRBD2; size: NA; V: TRBV28; J: TRBJ2-1; CDR3: CATYIPGLAGLSSNEQFF; DNA: TGTGCCACCTACATCCCGGGACTAGCGGGACTCTCCTCCAATGAGCAGTTCTTC
D: NA; size: NA; V: TRBV2; J: TRBJ2-2; CDR3: CASSEPYGELFF; DNA: TGTGCCAGCAGTGAACCTTACGGGGAGCTGTTTTTT
D: NA; size: NA; V: TRBV19; J: TRBJ2-5; CDR3: CASRNRGGGQETQYF; DNA: TGTGCCAGTAGGAACAGGGGAGGCGGGCAAGAGACCCAGTACTTC
D: NA; size: NA; V: TRBV4-1; J: TRBJ1-1; CDR3: CASSARQSGTEAFF; DNA: TGCGCCAGCAGCGCTAGGCAGTCGGGCACTGAAGCTTTCTTT
D: TRBD2; size: NA; V: TRBV7-6; J: TRBJ2-3; CDR3: CASSLPLAGTDTQYF; DNA: TGTGCCAGCAGCTTACCTCTAGCGGGCACAGATACGCAGTATTTT
D: TRBD1; size: NA; V: TRBV6-2/TRBV6-3; J: TRBJ1-1; CDR3: CASSYSAGTGENTEAFF; DNA: TGTGCCAGCAGTTACTCGGCAGGGACAGGAGAAAACACTGAAGCTTTCTTT
D: TRBD2; size: NA; V: TRBV6-5; J: TRBJ2-7; CDR3: CASRTSGINEQYF; DNA: TGTGCCAGCAGGACTAGCGGGATCAACGAGCAGTACTTC
D: NA; size: NA; V: TRBV9; J: TRBJ2-6; CDR3: CASSLRVSGANVLTF; DNA: TGTGCCAGCAGCCTACGGGTCAGTGGGGCCAACGTCCTGACTTTC
D: NA; size: once; V: TRBV5-6; J: TRBJ2-2; CDR3: CASSLDGRAGAGELFF; DNA: TGTGCCAGCAGCTTGGATGGCAGGGCAGGCGCCGGGGAGCTGTTTTTT
D: TRBD2; size: NA; V: TRBV5-1; J: TRBJ2-7; CDR3: CASSWASGSYEQYF; DNA: TGCGCCAGCAGCTGGGCTAGCGGCTCCTACGAGCAGTACTTC
D: NA; size: NA; V: TRBV6-5; J: TRBJ2-5; CDR3: CASSRAWTAETQYF; DNA: TGTGCCAGCAGTCGCGCCTGGACAGCAGAGACCCAGTACTTC
D: TRBD1; size: NA; V: TRBV18; J: TRBJ2-2; CDR3: CASSPPVQGANTGELFF; DNA: TGTGCCAGCTCACCACCGGTCCAGGGGGCGAACACCGGGGAGCTGTTTTTT
D: TRBD1; size: NA; V: TRBV6-2/TRBV6-3; J: TRBJ1-2; CDR3: CASSFLTGEKNYGYTF; DNA: TGTGCCAGCAGTTTCCTCACAGGGGAAAAGAACTATGGCTACACCTTC
D: TRBD2; size: NA; V: TRBV2; J: TRBJ2-1; CDR3: CASSEEGGSYNEQFF; DNA: TGTGCCAGCAGTGAGGAGGGAGGGTCCTACAATGAGCAGTTCTTC
D: TRBD2; size: NA; V: TRBV9; J: TRBJ2-3; CDR3: CASSAPTSVDATDTQYF; DNA: TGTGCCAGCAGCGCTCCGACTAGCGTTGATGCCACAGATACGCAGTATTTT
D: TRBD1; size: few; V: TRBV30; J: TRBJ2-1; CDR3: CAWSVGQGKFF; DNA: TGTGCCTGGAGTGTGGGACAGGGGAAGTTCTTC
D: NA; size: NA; V: TRBV3-1/TRBV3-2; J: TRBJ1-5; CDR3: CASSQAGDQPQHF; DNA: TGTGCCAGCAGCCAAGCCGGGGATCAGCCCCAGCATTTT
D: TRBD1; size: NA; V: TRBV29-1; J: TRBJ1-1; CDR3: CSVYRQGGTEAFF; DNA: TGCAGCGTCTACCGGCAGGGGGGTACTGAAGCTTTCTTT
D: NA; size: NA; V: TRBV7-9; J: TRBJ2-7; CDR3: CASSLDLSRGAQYF; DNA: TGTGCCAGCAGCTTAGATCTTTCCCGCGGGGCGCAGTACTTC
D: TRBD1; size: NA; V: TRBV10-3; J: TRBJ2-7; CDR3: CATAGTGTYEQYF; DNA: TGTGCCACCGCCGGGACAGGGACCTACGAGCAGTACTTC
D: TRBD1; size: NA; V: TRBV11-2; J: TRBJ1-6; CDR3: CASSTGQGGSPLHF; DNA: TGTGCCAGCAGCACGGGACAGGGGGGTTCACCCCTCCACTTT
D: NA; size: NA; V: TRBV30; J: TRBJ1-6; CDR3: CASQGVRGSPLHF; DNA: TGTGCCTCTCAAGGGGTAAGAGGTTCACCCCTCCACTTT
D: NA; size: NA; V: TRBV3-1/TRBV3-2; J: TRBJ2-3; CDR3: CASSQPGLYTDTQYF; DNA: TGTGCCAGCAGCCAACCCGGACTGTACACAGATACGCAGTATTTT
D: TRBD2; size: NA; V: TRBV10-1; J: TRBJ2-1; CDR3: CASSGGSGNPFNEQFF; DNA: TGCGCCAGCAGTGGAGGTAGCGGGAACCCCTTCAATGAGCAGTTCTTC
D: TRBD1; size: NA; V: TRBV20-1; J: TRBJ1-1; CDR3: CSASSTGGEAFF; DNA: TGCAGTGCTAGTAGTACAGGGGGCGAAGCTTTCTTT